This T cell receptor beta chain was documented in a study of response to subunit inactivated influenza vaccine. From the RT-PCR reads, TCRdb called clonotypes with MiXCR, one entry per CDR3 protein. The data contain approximately 500,000 distinct CDR3 sequences, under 15% of them singletons. Note on this clonotype: Its antigen remains unknown.

V was shortened by 3 bases and J by 4 bases, with 9 bases between the two germline ends. The CDR3 sequence is 12 residues long. Germline CDR1 is DFQATT and CDR2 is SNEGSKA (reference sequence). Study findings and constraints: Researchers suggested that each seasonal influenza vaccination recruits few new T cells.

The sequencing here drew on PBMCs from blood, taken about 6 weeks after vaccination. The chain recombines TRBV20-1 with TRBJ2-5; D not certain. The sequence came from a middle-aged man who received an inactivated influenza vaccine. CDR3: CSARMGSETQYF. CDR3 coding DNA: TGCAGTGCTAGGATGGGGTCAGAGACCCAGTACTTC.